Shown below are 8 T cell receptor beta chains from a single sample sequenced in a study of T cell responses to AZD1222 COVID-19 vaccine. Data came from immunoSEQ multiplex PCR; TCRdb stores just in-frame clones and leaves some out. This sample carries some 120,000 clones, approximately 93% of them seen once, and the ten largest clones take roughly 0.9%. Sequenced material: peripheral blood, taken on day 0 of AZD1222 vaccination. The receptor source for this set is an adult in good health.

The chain is built from TRBV19 and TRBJ1-6; no firm D call. The CDR3 is 14 residues long. V was pared by 2 bases and J by 8 bases, with 10 bases between. Germline CDR1 LNHDA, CDR2 SQIVND (reference sequence). The CDR3 loop is CASSILGKYSPLHF. CDR3 DNA sequence: TGTGCCAGTAGTATATTGGGGAAATATTCACCCCTCCACTTT.

This clone was observed once. This chain links TRBV2 with TRBJ1-5, with 10 bases aligning to TRBD1. The CDR3 extends over 15 amino acids. From germline, CDR1 is SNHLY and CDR2 FYNNEI. Trimming removed 5 bases from V and 2 bases from J; junction bases left unmatched: 3. This CDR3 is CASSRQGAGNQPQHF. Written as DNA, the CDR3 is TGTGCCAGCAGTCGACAGGGGGCTGGCAATCAGCCCCAGCATTTT. Full variable domain (missing parts from reference TRBV2 and TRBJ1-5): EPEVTQTPSHQVTQMGQEVILRCVPISNHLYFYWYRQILGQKVEFLVSFYNNEISEKSEIFDDQFSVERPDGSNFTLKIRSTKLEDSAMYFCASSRQGAGNQPQHFGDGTRLSIL.

The genes are TRBV30 and TRBJ1-5; D gene uncertain. The CDR3 extends over 13 amino acids. Germline V lookup: CDR1 GTSNPN, CDR2 SVGIG (reference sequence). V shed 2 bases and J shed 4 bases, with 9 bases lying between them. The CDR3 DNA reads as TGTGCCTGGAGTACACAGACGAATCAGCCCCAGCATTTT. It codes for CAWSTQTNQPQHF.

The genes are TRBV2 and TRBJ2-5; 10 bases agree with TRBD2. Trimming removed 6 bases from V and 5 bases from J; junction bases left unmatched: 6. Germline V CDR1 and CDR2: SNHLY, FYNNEI. The CDR3 length is 14 residues. As DNA, the CDR3 is TGTGCCAGCAGCCCGGGACTAGCGTATGAGACCCAGTACTTC. This gives the protein CASSPGLAYETQYF. The entire variable domain, with the rest obtained from reference TRBV2 and TRBJ2-5, is as follows: EPEVTQTPSHQVTQMGQEVILRCVPISNHLYFYWYRQILGQKVEFLVSFYNNEISEKSEIFDDQFSVERPDGSNFTLKIRSTKLEDSAMYFCASSPGLAYETQYFGPGTRLLVL.

This sequence joins TRBV6-2 or TRBV6-3 and TRBJ2-2; the match to TRBD2 covers 9 bases. V was pared by 6 bases and J by 6 bases, with 8 bases of the junction left unmatched. Germline V lookup: CDR1 MNHEY, CDR2 SVGEGT. This CDR3 spans 15 amino acids. Written as DNA, the CDR3 is TGTGCCAGCAGCCTGGGGACTAGCTCCTCCGGGGAGCTGTTTTTT. Amino acid sequence: CASSLGTSSSGELFF.

The chain has TRBV28 and TRBJ1-3; D may be TRBD1 (5 bases). The ends were cut back, 3 bases at V and 0 bases at J, with 6 bases in the middle. The CDR3 length is 14 residues. Germline values: CDR1 MDHEN, CDR2 SYDVKM. CDR3 loop: CASSFQGSGNTIYF. The DNA for the CDR3 is TGTGCCAGCAGTTTTCAGGGCTCTGGAAACACCATATATTTT.

The rearrangement joins TRBV7-9 to TRBJ1-5, with 8 nucleotides matching TRBD1. V was clipped by 4 bases and J by 6 bases; unmatched bases: 2. There are 13 residues in the CDR3. Germline loops: CDR1 SEHNR, CDR2 FQNEAQ (reference sequence). The CDR3: CASSSDRGQPQHF. CDR3 nucleotide sequence: TGTGCCAGCAGCTCCGACAGGGGTCAGCCCCAGCATTTT.

The V and J genes are TRBV6-5 and TRBJ1-1; D gene ambiguous. The CDR3 is 14 residues long. The germline CDR1 and CDR2 sequences are MNHEY and SVGAGI. The V end was cut by 6 bases, the J end by 4 bases, with 15 bases between. CDR3 coding DNA: TGTGCCAGCAGCCCCAGTGATATGAGCACTGAAGCTTTCTTT. It is translated as CASSPSDMSTEAFF.